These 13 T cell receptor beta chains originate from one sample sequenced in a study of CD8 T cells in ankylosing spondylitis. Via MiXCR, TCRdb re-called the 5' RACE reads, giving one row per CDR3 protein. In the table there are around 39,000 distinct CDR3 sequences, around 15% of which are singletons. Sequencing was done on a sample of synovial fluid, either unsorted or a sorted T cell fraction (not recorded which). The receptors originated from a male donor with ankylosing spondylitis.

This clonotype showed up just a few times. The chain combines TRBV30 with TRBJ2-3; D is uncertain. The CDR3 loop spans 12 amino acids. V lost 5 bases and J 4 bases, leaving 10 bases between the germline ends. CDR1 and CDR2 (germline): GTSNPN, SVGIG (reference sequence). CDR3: CAWVVSPDTQYF. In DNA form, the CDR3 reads TGTGCCTGGGTAGTGTCCCCAGATACGCAGTATTTT.

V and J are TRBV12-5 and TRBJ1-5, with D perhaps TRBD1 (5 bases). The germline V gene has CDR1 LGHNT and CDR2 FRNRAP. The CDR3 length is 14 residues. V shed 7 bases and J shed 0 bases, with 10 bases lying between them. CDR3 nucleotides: TGTGCTAGTGCCGACAGTAATAGCAATCAGCCCCAGCATTTT. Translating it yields CASADSNSNQPQHF.

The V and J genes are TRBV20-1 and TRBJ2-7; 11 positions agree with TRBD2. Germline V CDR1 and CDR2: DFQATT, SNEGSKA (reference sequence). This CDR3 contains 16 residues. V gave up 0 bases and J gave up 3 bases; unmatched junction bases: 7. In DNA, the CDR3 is TGCAGTGCTAGAGATCAGACTAGCGGGGCTCTCTACGAGCAGTACTTC. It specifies CSARDQTSGALYEQYF.

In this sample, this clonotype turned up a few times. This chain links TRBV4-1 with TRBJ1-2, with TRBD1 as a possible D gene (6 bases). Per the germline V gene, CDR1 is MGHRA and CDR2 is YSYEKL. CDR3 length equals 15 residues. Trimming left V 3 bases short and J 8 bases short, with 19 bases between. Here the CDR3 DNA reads TGCGCCAGCAGCCAGGGTCTCCCAGGGGTACGCGGCTACACCTTC. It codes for CASSQGLPGVRGYTF.

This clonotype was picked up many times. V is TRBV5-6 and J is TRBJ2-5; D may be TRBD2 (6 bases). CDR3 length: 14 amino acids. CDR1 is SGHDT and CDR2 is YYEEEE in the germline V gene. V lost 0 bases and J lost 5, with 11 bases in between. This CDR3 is CASSLGLEYETQYF. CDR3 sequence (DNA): TGTGCCAGCAGCTTGGGACTAGAATACGAGACCCAGTACTTC.

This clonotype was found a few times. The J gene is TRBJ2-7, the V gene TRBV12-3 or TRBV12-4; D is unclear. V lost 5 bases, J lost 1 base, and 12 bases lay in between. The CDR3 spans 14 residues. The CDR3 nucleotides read TGTGCCAGCAGTAAAACCCTGAAATCCTACGAGCAGTACTTC. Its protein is CASSKTLKSYEQYF.

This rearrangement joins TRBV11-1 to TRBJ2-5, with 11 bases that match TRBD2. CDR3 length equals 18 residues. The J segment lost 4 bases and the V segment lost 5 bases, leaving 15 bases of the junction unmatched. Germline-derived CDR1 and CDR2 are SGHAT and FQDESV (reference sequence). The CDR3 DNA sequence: TGTGCCAGCAGCGACGGGACTAGCGGCGGGGGGTTCCGAGAGACCCAGTACTTC. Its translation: CASSDGTSGGGFRETQYF.

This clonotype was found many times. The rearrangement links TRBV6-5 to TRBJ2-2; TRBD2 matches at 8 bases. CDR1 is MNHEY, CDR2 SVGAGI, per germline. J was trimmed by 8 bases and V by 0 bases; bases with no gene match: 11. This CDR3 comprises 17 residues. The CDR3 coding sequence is TGTGCCAGCAGTTACTCGATTGTAGCGGGGTCGGTAGGGGAGCTGTTTTTT. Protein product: CASSYSIVAGSVGELFF.

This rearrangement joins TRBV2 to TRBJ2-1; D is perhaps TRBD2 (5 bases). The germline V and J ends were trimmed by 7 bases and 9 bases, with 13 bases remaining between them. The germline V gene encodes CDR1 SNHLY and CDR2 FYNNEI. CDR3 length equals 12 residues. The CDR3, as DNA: TGTGCCAGCACCTATAGCGAGGGTGAGCAGTTCTTC. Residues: CASTYSEGEQFF.

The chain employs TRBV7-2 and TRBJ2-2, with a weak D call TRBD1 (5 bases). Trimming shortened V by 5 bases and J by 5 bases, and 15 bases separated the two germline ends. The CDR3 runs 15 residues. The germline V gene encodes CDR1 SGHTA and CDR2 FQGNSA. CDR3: CASSQGPYKTGELFF. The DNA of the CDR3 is TGTGCCAGCAGCCAGGGCCCTTATAAGACCGGGGAGCTGTTTTTT.

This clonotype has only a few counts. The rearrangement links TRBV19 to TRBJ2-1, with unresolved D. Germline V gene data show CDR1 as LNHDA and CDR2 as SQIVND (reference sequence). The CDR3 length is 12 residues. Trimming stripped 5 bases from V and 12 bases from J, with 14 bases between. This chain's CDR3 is CASSRLPIRQFF. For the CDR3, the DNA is TGTGCCAGTAGTCGGCTTCCTATCCGGCAGTTCTTC. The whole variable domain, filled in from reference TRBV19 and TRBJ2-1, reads DGGITQSPKYLFRKEGQNVTLSCEQNLNHDAMYWYRQDPGQGLRLIYYSQIVNDFQKGDIAEGYSVSREKKESFPLTVTSAQKNPTAFYLCASSRLPIRQFFGPGTRLTVL.

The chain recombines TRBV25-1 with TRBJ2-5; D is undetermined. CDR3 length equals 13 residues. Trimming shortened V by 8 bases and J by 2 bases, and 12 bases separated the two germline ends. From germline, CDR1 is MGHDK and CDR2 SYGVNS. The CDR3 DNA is TGTGCCAGCCGCGGACCATTACAAGAGACCCAGTACTTC. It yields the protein CASRGPLQETQYF.

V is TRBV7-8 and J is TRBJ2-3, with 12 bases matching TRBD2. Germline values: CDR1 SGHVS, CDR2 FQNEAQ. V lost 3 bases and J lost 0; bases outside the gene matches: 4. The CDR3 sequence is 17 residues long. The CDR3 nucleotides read TGTGCCAGCAGCTTCGGACTAGCGGGGCCTAGCACAGATACGCAGTATTTT. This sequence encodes CASSFGLAGPSTDTQYF.